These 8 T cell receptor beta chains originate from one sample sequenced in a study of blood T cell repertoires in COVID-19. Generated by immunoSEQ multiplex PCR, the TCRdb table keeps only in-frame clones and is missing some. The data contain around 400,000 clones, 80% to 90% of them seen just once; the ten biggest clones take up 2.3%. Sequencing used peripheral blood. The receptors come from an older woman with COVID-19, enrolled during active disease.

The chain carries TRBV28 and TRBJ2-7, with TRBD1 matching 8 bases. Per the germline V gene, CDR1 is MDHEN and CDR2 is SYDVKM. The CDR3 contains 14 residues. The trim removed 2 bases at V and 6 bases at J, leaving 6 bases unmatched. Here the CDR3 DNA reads TGTGCCAGCAGTTTAGGGACAGGCAGAGTCGAGCAGTACTTC. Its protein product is CASSLGTGRVEQYF.

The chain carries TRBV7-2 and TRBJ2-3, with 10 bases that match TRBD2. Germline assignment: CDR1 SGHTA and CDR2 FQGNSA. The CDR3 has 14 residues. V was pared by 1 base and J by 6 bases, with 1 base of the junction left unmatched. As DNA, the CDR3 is TGTGCCAGCAGCTTAGATAGCGGGGGGGATACGCAGTATTTT. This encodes CASSLDSGGDTQYF.

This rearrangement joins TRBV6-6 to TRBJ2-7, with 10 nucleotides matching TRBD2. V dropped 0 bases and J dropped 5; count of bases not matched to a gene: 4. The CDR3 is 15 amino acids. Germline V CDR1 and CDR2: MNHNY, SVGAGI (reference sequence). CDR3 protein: CASSYSGTSANEQYF. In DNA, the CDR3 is TGTGCCAGCAGTTACTCCGGGACTAGCGCTAACGAGCAGTACTTC.

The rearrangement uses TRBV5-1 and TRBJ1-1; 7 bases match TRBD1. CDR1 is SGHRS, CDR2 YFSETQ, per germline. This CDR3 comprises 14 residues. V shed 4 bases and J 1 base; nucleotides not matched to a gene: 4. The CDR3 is CASSTGTENTEAFF. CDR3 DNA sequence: TGCGCCAGCAGCACCGGGACAGAGAACACTGAAGCTTTCTTT.

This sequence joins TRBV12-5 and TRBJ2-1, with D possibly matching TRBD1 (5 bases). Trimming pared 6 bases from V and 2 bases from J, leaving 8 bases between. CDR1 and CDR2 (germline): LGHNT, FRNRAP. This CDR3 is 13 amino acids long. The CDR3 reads CASGTDAYNEQFF. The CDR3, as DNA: TGTGCTAGTGGGACAGATGCCTACAATGAGCAGTTCTTC.

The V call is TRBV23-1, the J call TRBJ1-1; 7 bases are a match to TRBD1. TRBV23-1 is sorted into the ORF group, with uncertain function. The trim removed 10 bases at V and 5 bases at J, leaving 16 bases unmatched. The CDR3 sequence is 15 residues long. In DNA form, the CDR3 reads TGCGCCAACGGATACGGGACAGAACTTAGTACTGAAGCTTTCTTT. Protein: CANGYGTELSTEAFF.

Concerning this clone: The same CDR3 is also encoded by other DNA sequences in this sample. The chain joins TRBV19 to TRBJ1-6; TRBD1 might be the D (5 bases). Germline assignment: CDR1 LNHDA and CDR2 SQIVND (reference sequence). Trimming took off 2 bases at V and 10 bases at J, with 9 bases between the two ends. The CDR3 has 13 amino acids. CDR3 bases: TGTGCCAGTAGTATACAGGGAGGATCACCCCTCCACTTT. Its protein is CASSIQGGSPLHF.

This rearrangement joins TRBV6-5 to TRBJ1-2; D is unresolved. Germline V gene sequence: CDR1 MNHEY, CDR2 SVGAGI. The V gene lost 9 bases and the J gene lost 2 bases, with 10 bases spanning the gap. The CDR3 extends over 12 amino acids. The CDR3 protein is CASRLQNYGYTF. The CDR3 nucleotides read TGTGCCAGTCGCCTTCAGAACTATGGCTACACCTTC.